The T cell receptor beta chain described here comes from a study of blood T cell repertoires in COVID-19. The CDR3 runs to 16 residues. CDR1 and CDR2 (germline): MRHNA, SNTAGT. Trimming shortened V by 0 bases and J by 4 bases, and 10 bases separated the two germline ends. Assay used: immunoSEQ multiplex PCR; TCRdb lists only in-frame clones, some missing. The sample lists 50,000 or so clones; around four fifths were seen once. V and J are TRBV6-4 and TRBJ2-6; possibly TRBD2 for D (5 bases). This receptor was obtained from a man aged 45 to 65 with acute or convalescent COVID-19. The sequenced sample consisted of peripheral blood. For the CDR3, the DNA is TGTGCCAGCAGTGACTCGAGGGTGAGCGGGGCCAACGTCCTGACTTTC. Encoded protein: CASSDSRVSGANVLTF.